This entry is about one T cell receptor beta chain. The time point: baseline pretreatment blood. Treatment here: 15 Gy SBRT to primary tumor, nephrectomy 4 weeks later. The tumor was a clear cell renal cell carcinoma. The table came from immunoSEQ multiplex PCR; TCRdb's copy has only in-frame clones and leaves some out. Of about 59,000 clones listed, 78% are singletons. This entry is derived from a study of radiation and T cells in renal cell carcinoma. CDR1 and CDR2 from the germline V gene are LGHNA and YSLEER. V was shortened by 1 base and J by 8 bases, with 20 bases between the two germline ends. The CDR3 is made up of 16 amino acids.

The genes are TRBV4-3 and TRBJ1-2; a weak D match, TRBD1 (6 bases). The source of this sequence is a man between 60 and 75 years old with renal cell carcinoma. Material: blood, obtained from a patient whose treatment included radiotherapy and nephrectomy. The CDR3 DNA is TGCGCCAGCAGCCAAGGGGTAAACAGGGCAAGCGCGGGCTACACCTTC. Its translation: CASSQGVNRASAGYTF.